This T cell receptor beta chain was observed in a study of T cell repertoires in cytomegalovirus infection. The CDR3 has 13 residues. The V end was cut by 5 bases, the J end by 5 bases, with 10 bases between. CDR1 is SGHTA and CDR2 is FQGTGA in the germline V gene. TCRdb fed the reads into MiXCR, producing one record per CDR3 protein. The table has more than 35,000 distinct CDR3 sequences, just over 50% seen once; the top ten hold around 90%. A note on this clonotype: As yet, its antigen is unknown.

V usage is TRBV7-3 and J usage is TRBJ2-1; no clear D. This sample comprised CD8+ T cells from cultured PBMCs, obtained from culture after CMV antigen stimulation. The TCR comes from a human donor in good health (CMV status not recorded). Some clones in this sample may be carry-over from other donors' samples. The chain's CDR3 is CASSLNNDNEQFF. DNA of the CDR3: TGTGCCAGCAGCCTGAACAACGACAATGAGCAGTTCTTC. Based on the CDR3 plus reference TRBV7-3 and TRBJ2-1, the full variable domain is GAGVSQTPSNKVTEKGKYVELRCDPISGHTALYWYRQSLGQGPEFLIYFQGTGAADDSGLPNDRFFAVRPEGSVSTLKIQRTERGDSAVYLCASSLNNDNEQFFGPGTRLTVL.